A selection of T cell receptor beta chains follows, all from one sample in a study of tumor-infiltrating lymphocytes in oesophageal squamous cell carcinoma. A single record per CDR3 protein comes from TCRdb applying MiXCR to the PCR reads. The sample records about 20,000 distinct CDR3 sequences, about two fifths being singletons. The sample consisted of blood. The receptors here all came from a male donor with esophageal squamous cell carcinoma. The conserved cysteine and the conserved F or W are not part of the CDR3 here.

CDR3: ASSRMINQPQH
V: TRBV7-3

CDR3: ASSLTGAETQY
V: TRBV5-3

CDR3: ASPRAPQGRRRGPRPHSGGAY
V: TRBV7-2

CDR3: ASSQGATDKQY
V: TRBV10-2

CDR3: ATSFVGSPLH
V: TRBV12-3/TRBV12-4

CDR3: ASSLSQWDTGELF
V: TRBV7-4

CDR3: ASSWGDNTGELF
V: TRBV5-1

CDR3: ASSQGSASSGANVLT
V: TRBV7-3

CDR3: ASSLLQGATGELY
V: TRBV7-3

CDR3: ASSLQRGEQY
V: TRBV5-1

CDR3: ASSLGQHSYGYT
V: TRBV7-2

CDR3: ASSLVDRVGEKLF
V: TRBV28

CDR3: ATRTAVNSPLH
V: TRBV6-1

CDR3: ASSLAEPTEAF
V: TRBV7-9

CDR3: ASSEPGPLAGNTEAF
V: TRBV5-6

CDR3: ASQKQGQAGELY
V: TRBV7-3

CDR3: ASSLGPGGNEQY
V: TRBV7-3

CDR3: ASSDLYMNTEAF
V: TRBV7-6

CDR3: ASSPIGGRTDTQY
V: TRBV6-1

CDR3: ASSLGTGQGH
V: TRBV5-6

CDR3: ASSLYFAGSTDTQY
V: TRBV5-1

CDR3: ASSLGGQGAYNEQF
V: TRBV7-9